The clone carrying this T cell receptor (beta chain) was observed once. Its antigen is still unknown. Assay used: immunoSEQ multiplex PCR; TCRdb lists only in-frame clones, some missing. This sample has about 2,200,000 clones, with approximately 94% found just once. The data are from a study of shared clonotypes between healthy human individuals. Study outcomes and limitations: Clonotypes that were shared across a handful of donors made up 4% to 6% of naive CD4 clonotypes.

CDR3 size: 14 residues. V lost 7 bases, J lost 7 bases, and 10 bases stayed unmatched. Germline V CDR1 and CDR2: SNHLY, FYNNEI. Naive CD8 cells lacked CD45RO, underwent positive selection for CCR7 and left out terminally differentiated effector memory CD45RA+ cells. The source material was naive CD8+ T cells from PBMCs. The chain links TRBV2 to TRBJ1-2, with 9 nucleotides matching TRBD1. This receptor was obtained from a young man in good health. Some clones in this sample may be carry-over from other donors' samples. CDR3 in DNA: TGTGCCAGCACCGAGGACAGGGGAGACGCTGGCTACACCTTC. Protein product: CASTEDRGDAGYTF.